The 22 T cell receptor beta chains below come from one sample, sequenced in a study of glioma-infiltrating T cells. Amplification of TCR alpha and beta CDR3 regions from RNA used iRepertoire nested multiplex PCR. TCRdb redid the calling of the multiplex PCR reads with MiXCR, one entry per CDR3 protein. The repertoire holds approximately 190,000 distinct CDR3 sequences, with 30% to 40% as singletons. Specimen: glioma tissue, nonneoplastic brain tissue, or PBMCs (not recorded which). The receptors shown here come from a human donor with low-grade glioma or glioblastoma, undergoing nonglioma brain surgery, or in good health (not recorded which).

On this clonotype itself: Mismatch with germline at one junction end may stem from a read error. V usage is TRBV27 and J usage is TRBJ1-1, with 9 bases aligning to TRBD1. Germline V gives CDR1 MNHEY, CDR2 SMNVEV (reference sequence). The CDR3 totals 15 residues. The CDR3 sequence is CASSTADRGNAETFF. The CDR3 bases are TGTGCCAGCAGTACCGCGGACAGGGGAAACGCTGAAACTTTCTTT.

This clonotype was picked up many times. The chain employs TRBV20-1 and TRBJ1-1; 8 bases fit TRBD1. The CDR3 extends over 14 amino acids. The germline CDR1 and CDR2 sequences are DFQATT and SNEGSKA (reference sequence). After removal of 6 bases from V and 7 bases from J, the junction contained 13 bases not matched to a gene. CDR3 nucleotides: TGCAGTGCGGGAGGGGCAGGGGGCATTAATGAAGCTTTCTTT. Its protein is CSAGGAGGINEAFF.

The V call is TRBV15, the J call TRBJ2-1; D is perhaps TRBD1 (6 bases). The CDR3 length is 14 residues. Germline lookup yields CDR1 LNHNV and CDR2 YYDKDF (reference sequence). Deletions cut 3 bases from V and 7 bases from J, with 13 bases between. The CDR3 DNA is TGTGCCACCAGCAGCTTACTGGGGGCGAATGAGCAGTTCTTC. Translation: CATSSLLGANEQFF.

This clonotype was detected ten times or more. The chain joins TRBV5-4 to TRBJ2-1; 7 bases line up with TRBD2. The CDR3 contains 14 residues. J was trimmed by 3 bases and V by 5 bases; bases with no gene match: 5. Germline CDR1 reads SGHNT; CDR2 reads YYREEE (reference sequence). CDR3 amino acids: CASSFRDYYNEQFF. Here the CDR3 DNA reads TGTGCCAGCAGTTTCCGGGACTACTACAATGAGCAGTTCTTC.

The gene calls are TRBV5-1 and TRBJ2-3; unclear D gene. This CDR3 comprises 15 residues. Between the trimmed V and J ends, which lost 3 bases and 0 bases, there was a span of 11 bases. Germline CDR1 and CDR2: SGHRS and YFSETQ. The DNA for the CDR3 is TGCGCCAGCAGCTACTATAGGTCGAGCACAGATACGCAGTATTTT. Translation gives CASSYYRSSTDTQYF.

The sample holds a few counts of this clonotype. The DNA of the CDR3 is TGTGCCAGCAGCTTGCCGCCGGGCAGCTCCTACAATGAGCAGTTCTTC. Translating it yields CASSLPPGSSYNEQFF. V gene TRBV5-4 combines with J gene TRBJ2-1; D unresolved. Trimming stripped 1 base from V and 0 bases from J, with 11 bases between. Germline V gives CDR1 SGHNT, CDR2 YYREEE (reference sequence). This CDR3 is 16 amino acids long.

This clonotype was picked up many times. The chain employs TRBV7-2 and TRBJ2-1, with 11 bases fitting TRBD2. Germline assignment: CDR1 SGHTA and CDR2 FQGNSA. CDR3 size: 15 residues. Trimming took 5 bases from V and 4 from J; bases not matched to a gene: 4. The CDR3 is CASSQTSGTYNEQFF. The DNA for the CDR3 is TGTGCCAGCAGCCAGACTAGCGGGACGTACAATGAGCAGTTCTTC. Full variable domain (missing parts from reference TRBV7-2 and TRBJ2-1): GAGVSQSPSNKVTEKGKDVELRCDPISGHTALYWYRQSLGQGLEFLIYFQGNSAPDKSGLPSDRFSAERTGGSVSTLTIQRTQQEDSAVYLCASSQTSGTYNEQFFGPGTRLTVL.

This clonotype appeared a single time. A read error may account for a junction end that differs from germline. The chain is built from TRBV7-9 and TRBJ2-3; 9 bases are a match to TRBD2. The CDR3 runs to 16 residues. Germline V gene lookup returns CDR1 SEHNR and CDR2 FQNEAQ (reference sequence). The CDR3 spells CANSLEPGLALDTQYF. As DNA, the CDR3 is TGTGCCAACAGCTTAGAACCGGGACTAGCACTAGATACACAGTATTTT.

Of note for this clonotype: The junction and the germline gene differ at one end; a read error may be behind it. V and J are TRBV5-4 and TRBJ1-2, with D uncertain. Germline-derived CDR1 and CDR2 are SGHNT and YYREEE (reference sequence). CDR3 length: 11 residues. The CDR3 here is CASSLGDGCAF. The DNA for the CDR3 is TGTGCCAGCAGCTTGGGGGATGGCTGCGCCTTC.

Concerning this clonotype: A single base separates this from a much larger clone, so it may be a read error. The rearrangement links TRBV20-1 to TRBJ2-2; TRBD2 agrees at 10 bases. The ends lost 2 bases at V and 9 bases at J; junction bases unmatched: 12. The CDR3 is 16 residues long. Germline V gene lookup returns CDR1 DFQATT and CDR2 SNEGSKA (reference sequence). The CDR3 is CSARLAGDLRTWELFF. DNA of the CDR3: TGCAGTGCTAGACTAGCGGGAGATCTGAGGACCTGGGAGCTGTTTTTT.

At least ten counts were recorded for this clonotype. The chain has TRBV15 and TRBJ2-7, with TRBD1 matching 7 bases. CDR3 length: 16 amino acids. Trimming removed 0 bases from V and 1 base from J; junction bases left unmatched: 6. Germline CDR1 is LNHNV and CDR2 is YYDKDF (reference sequence). The CDR3 sequence: CATSRDGQVLSYEQYF. The CDR3 DNA follows: TGTGCCACCAGCAGAGATGGACAGGTTCTTTCCTACGAGCAGTACTTC.

V is TRBV6-2 or TRBV6-3 and J is TRBJ1-1; D ambiguous. CDR1 and CDR2 from the germline V gene are MNHEY and SVGEGT. V lost 4 bases and J 1 base, leaving 10 bases between the germline ends. This CDR3 is built from 14 residues. CDR3 coding DNA: TGTGCCAGCAGTTTAGGTGCGGGGAACACTGAAGCTTTCTTT. Protein: CASSLGAGNTEAFF.

The sample holds many counts of this clonotype. The chain combines TRBV4-1 with TRBJ1-2, with D possibly being TRBD1 (5 bases). This CDR3 comprises 16 residues. In germline, CDR1 is MGHRA, CDR2 YSYEKL. V lost 1 base and J lost 2, with 14 bases in between. The CDR3 sequence is CASSQGEFNRNYGYTF. The CDR3 region has the DNA TGCGCCAGCAGCCAAGGGGAGTTCAACAGGAACTATGGCTACACCTTC.

This clonotype was picked up a small number of times. The chain links TRBV7-3 to TRBJ2-2; TRBD1 aligns across 8 bases. In germline, CDR1 is SGHTA, CDR2 FQGTGA. The ends lost 5 bases at V and 5 bases at J; junction bases unmatched: 4. The CDR3 has 14 amino acids. CDR3 in amino acids: CASSKGQETGELFF. The CDR3 coding sequence is TGTGCCAGCAGCAAGGGACAGGAAACCGGGGAGCTGTTTTTT.

The chain joins TRBV9 to TRBJ2-3; D might be TRBD1 (6 bases). The V and J ends lost 3 bases and 6 bases respectively, with 14 bases between them. Germline V gene data show CDR1 as SGDLS and CDR2 as YYNGEE. This CDR3 spans 14 amino acids. The CDR3 loop reads CASSAGTSADTQYF. The CDR3 DNA sequence: TGTGCCAGCAGCGCCGGGACAAGCGCCGATACGCAGTATTTT.

This clonotype was recorded many times. The V call is TRBV2, the J call TRBJ1-5, with 7 bases that match TRBD1. The germline CDR1 and CDR2 sequences are SNHLY and FYNNEI. With 6 bases clipped from V and 3 bases from J, the junction kept 11 bases outside the gene matches. The CDR3 contains 16 residues. The CDR3 spells CASSDQTQGNNQPQHF. CDR3 DNA: TGTGCCAGCAGCGACCAGACACAGGGGAACAATCAGCCCCAGCATTTT. Complete variable domain (other parts from reference TRBV2 and TRBJ1-5): EPEVTQTPSHQVTQMGQEVILRCVPISNHLYFYWYRQILGQKVEFLVSFYNNEISEKSEIFDDQFSVERPDGSNFTLKIRSTKLEDSAMYFCASSDQTQGNNQPQHFGDGTRLSIL.

The CDR3 DNA reads TGTGCCAGCACTAAAGGACAGGTGATATCTCTGAACACTGAAGCTTTCTTT. Protein sequence: CASTKGQVISLNTEAFF. This chain connects TRBV12-3 or TRBV12-4 to TRBJ1-1; 7 bases agree with TRBD1. CDR3 length equals 17 residues. With V trimmed by 7 bases and J by 0 bases, 14 bases remained unmatched.

The chain is built from TRBV19 and TRBJ2-5, with no clear D. The CDR3 covers 12 residues. CDR1 LNHDA and CDR2 SQIVND come from the germline V gene (reference sequence). V lost 5 bases and J 2 bases, leaving 6 bases between the germline ends. CDR3 in DNA: TGTGCCAGTAGTGTGCTACAAGAGACCCAGTACTTC. Amino acid sequence: CASSVLQETQYF. Drawing the rest from reference TRBV19 and TRBJ2-5, the complete variable domain is DGGITQSPKYLFRKEGQNVTLSCEQNLNHDAMYWYRQDPGQGLRLIYYSQIVNDFQKGDIAEGYSVSREKKESFPLTVTSAQKNPTAFYLCASSVLQETQYFGPGTRLLVL.

Remarks on this clonotype: A much larger clone lies one base from this, so it may be a read error. The J gene is TRBJ2-1, the V gene TRBV15; D gene unclear. V gave up 2 bases and J gave up 3 bases, with 11 bases separating them. Germline assignment: CDR1 LNHNV and CDR2 YYDKDF (reference sequence). The CDR3 runs to 15 residues. The CDR3 loop reads CATSRSDFRYNEQFF. The CDR3 nucleotides read TGTGCCACCAGCAGATCGGATTTTCGCTACAATGAGCAGTTCTTC.

The table lists this clonotype with many counts. The J gene is TRBJ1-1, the V gene TRBV6-6; D is unclear. Trimming pared 2 bases from V and 0 bases from J, leaving 4 bases between. This CDR3 has 13 residues. Germline V gives CDR1 MNHNY, CDR2 SVGAGI (reference sequence). CDR3: CASSYVMNTEAFF. CDR3 DNA: TGTGCCAGCAGTTACGTCATGAACACTGAAGCTTTCTTT.

V gene TRBV7-2 combines with J gene TRBJ2-7; the match to TRBD2 covers 10 bases. The CDR3 has 15 residues. Looked up from germline, CDR1 is SGHTA and CDR2 is FQGNSA. The ends lost 3 bases at V and 5 bases at J; junction bases unmatched: 7. DNA of the CDR3: TGTGCCAGCAGCTTGAAAGCGGGAGGGTCCCACGAGCAGTACTTC. Translated: CASSLKAGGSHEQYF.

This clonotype has only a few counts. This sequence joins TRBV6-2 or TRBV6-3 and TRBJ2-7; 9 bases are a match to TRBD2. V trimming: 6 bases; J trimming: 1 base; junction bases outside the gene matches: 7. CDR1 is MNHEY, CDR2 SVGEGT, per germline. The CDR3 covers 15 residues. CDR3 protein: CASSLSTSGSYEQYF. The CDR3 coding sequence is TGTGCCAGCAGCTTGTCCACTAGCGGGTCCTACGAGCAGTACTTC.